Listed below are T cell receptor beta chains from one sample, sequenced in a study of technical replicates of blood from a handful of donors. Libraries were prepared by immunoSEQ multiplex PCR; TCRdb keeps only in-frame clonotypes and omits some of them. In the table there are tens of thousands of clones, 85% to 95% of which are singletons. The specimen sequenced was T cells isolated from PBMCs. These receptors were collected from a human donor in good health. The CDR3 runs from the conserved cysteine through the conserved F or W. The D gene is left open where the match is weak. A clone size is listed for some rows: how often the clone was seen (once, few, many), or a class if it is expanded.

abundance: .; v_gene: TRBV5-1; j_gene: TRBJ2-1; d_gene: TRBD2; CDR3nt: TGCGCCAGCAGCTTGGAAATACTAGCGGGAGTGGTCGGTGAGCAGTTCTTC; CDR3aa: CASSLEILAGVVGEQFF
abundance: .; v_gene: TRBV11-3; j_gene: TRBJ1-1; d_gene: .; CDR3nt: TGTGCCAGCTCCTACTTTGGGCGGGGCACTGAAGCTTTCTTT; CDR3aa: CASSYFGRGTEAFF
abundance: .; v_gene: TRBV28; j_gene: TRBJ2-7; d_gene: TRBD1; CDR3nt: TGTGCCAGCAGTTTCAGGGGGAGTCCCTCCTACGAGCAGTACTTC; CDR3aa: CASSFRGSPSYEQYF
abundance: .; v_gene: TRBV6-1; j_gene: TRBJ1-5; d_gene: .; CDR3nt: TGTGCCAGCAGTGTATCGGGGGTCAATCAGCCCCAGCATTTT; CDR3aa: CASSVSGVNQPQHF
abundance: few; v_gene: TRBV6-5; j_gene: TRBJ1-4; d_gene: .; CDR3nt: TGTGCCAGCAGTTACTTGTACAGCCCGAATGAAAAACTGTTTTTT; CDR3aa: CASSYLYSPNEKLFF
abundance: .; v_gene: TRBV5-6; j_gene: TRBJ2-7; d_gene: TRBD1; CDR3nt: TGTGCCAGCAGCTTGGCCGTTCGGGGACAGACCATCGAGCAGTACTTC; CDR3aa: CASSLAVRGQTIEQYF
abundance: .; v_gene: TRBV6-1; j_gene: TRBJ1-1; d_gene: TRBD1; CDR3nt: TGTGCCAGCAGAGACAGGGGTATTGAAGCTTTCTTT; CDR3aa: CASRDRGIEAFF
abundance: .; v_gene: TRBV11-3; j_gene: TRBJ2-3; d_gene: TRBD2; CDR3nt: TGTGCCAGCAGCTACGGCGGGGGTCTAGCAGATACGCAGTATTTT; CDR3aa: CASSYGGGLADTQYF
abundance: .; v_gene: TRBV2; j_gene: TRBJ2-7; d_gene: .; CDR3nt: TGTGCCAGCAGTGAATCCCGCTACGAGCAGTACTTC; CDR3aa: CASSESRYEQYF
abundance: .; v_gene: TRBV28; j_gene: TRBJ1-1; d_gene: TRBD1; CDR3nt: TGTGCCAGCAGTAACCGGGACAGGGGGCGGAACACTGAAGCTTTCTTT; CDR3aa: CASSNRDRGRNTEAFF
abundance: .; v_gene: TRBV28; j_gene: TRBJ2-5; d_gene: .; CDR3nt: TGTGCCAGCAGTTTAGGCGGCAGGGGTGGTTCGGAGACCCAGTACTTC; CDR3aa: CASSLGGRGGSETQYF
abundance: .; v_gene: TRBV5-5; j_gene: TRBJ1-1; d_gene: .; CDR3nt: TGTGCCAGCAGCTTTTTTGTGCTGGAGACTGAAGCTTTCTTT; CDR3aa: CASSFFVLETEAFF
abundance: .; v_gene: TRBV19; j_gene: TRBJ1-5; d_gene: TRBD1; CDR3nt: TGTGCCAGTAGTATGGGGCAGGGGGTGTATCAGCCCCAGCATTTT; CDR3aa: CASSMGQGVYQPQHF
abundance: .; v_gene: TRBV10-2; j_gene: TRBJ2-7; d_gene: .; CDR3nt: TGCGCCAGCAGTGAAACAGGGAACTACGAGCAGTACTTC; CDR3aa: CASSETGNYEQYF
abundance: .; v_gene: TRBV19; j_gene: TRBJ2-3; d_gene: .; CDR3nt: TGTGCCAGTAGGTTCTCTAGCACAGATACGCAGTATTTT; CDR3aa: CASRFSSTDTQYF
abundance: .; v_gene: TRBV18; j_gene: TRBJ1-1; d_gene: .; CDR3nt: TGTGCCAGCTCACCAACAGCGGGGGATGCTGAAGCTTTCTTT; CDR3aa: CASSPTAGDAEAFF
abundance: .; v_gene: TRBV4-1; j_gene: TRBJ2-7; d_gene: TRBD2; CDR3nt: TGCGCCAGCAGCCAGAGGGGACTAGCGGGAAAGTCCTACGAGCAGTACTTC; CDR3aa: CASSQRGLAGKSYEQYF
abundance: .; v_gene: TRBV6-5; j_gene: TRBJ2-7; d_gene: .; CDR3nt: TGTGCCAGCCAAGGTGGGCGGGACCTCTACGAGCAGTACTTC; CDR3aa: CASQGGRDLYEQYF
abundance: .; v_gene: TRBV5-1; j_gene: TRBJ2-7; d_gene: .; CDR3nt: TGCGCCAGCAGCTCAATACAGGGCGGCGAGCAGTACTTC; CDR3aa: CASSSIQGGEQYF
abundance: .; v_gene: TRBV27; j_gene: TRBJ2-7; d_gene: .; CDR3nt: TGTGCCAGCCGTTTACGGGAGCTCTCCTGGGAGCAGTACTTC; CDR3aa: CASRLRELSWEQYF
abundance: .; v_gene: TRBV6-1; j_gene: TRBJ2-2; d_gene: .; CDR3nt: TGTGCCAGCAGTGAACACCGGGACTGGTTTAGTACCGGGGAGCTGTTTTTT; CDR3aa: CASSEHRDWFSTGELFF
abundance: .; v_gene: TRBV7-9; j_gene: TRBJ1-4; d_gene: TRBD1; CDR3nt: TGTGCCAGCAGCTCCTCTTACACTGGGACAGAGAATGAAAAACTGTTTTTT; CDR3aa: CASSSSYTGTENEKLFF
abundance: .; v_gene: TRBV19; j_gene: TRBJ2-5; d_gene: .; CDR3nt: TGTGCCAGAATCGTCTTGGGGGCAGAGACCCAGTACTTC; CDR3aa: CARIVLGAETQYF
abundance: .; v_gene: TRBV19; j_gene: TRBJ2-7; d_gene: TRBD2; CDR3nt: TGTGCCAGTAGTATGACCAGCGGGGGTACCGAGCAGTACTTC; CDR3aa: CASSMTSGGTEQYF
abundance: .; v_gene: TRBV5-1; j_gene: TRBJ2-3; d_gene: TRBD2; CDR3nt: TGCGCCAGTTATAGCGGGGGCCCAGATACGCAGTATTTT; CDR3aa: CASYSGGPDTQYF
abundance: .; v_gene: TRBV6-4; j_gene: TRBJ1-4; d_gene: TRBD1; CDR3nt: TGTGCCAGCAGCCCTCCGGCCCGGGGGACAGGGGATCGGTTCGAAAAACTGTTTTTT; CDR3aa: CASSPPARGTGDRFEKLFF
abundance: once; v_gene: TRBV11-2; j_gene: TRBJ2-7; d_gene: .; CDR3nt: TGTGCCAGCAGCTTAGACAGGTCCTACGAGCAGTACTTC; CDR3aa: CASSLDRSYEQYF
abundance: .; v_gene: TRBV5-1; j_gene: TRBJ1-2; d_gene: .; CDR3nt: TGCGCCAGCAGCCCAGGACAAGAGGGGGATGGCTACACCTTC; CDR3aa: CASSPGQEGDGYTF
abundance: .; v_gene: TRBV18; j_gene: TRBJ1-4; d_gene: TRBD1; CDR3nt: TGTGCCAGCTCACCAGGCGAGACAGGGATCAATGAAAAACTGTTTTTT; CDR3aa: CASSPGETGINEKLFF
abundance: .; v_gene: TRBV10-3; j_gene: TRBJ2-1; d_gene: TRBD2; CDR3nt: TGTGCCATCAGGGGGACTAGCGGGAGTCCCGTGGGAAATGAGCAGTTCTTC; CDR3aa: CAIRGTSGSPVGNEQFF
abundance: .; v_gene: TRBV4-1; j_gene: TRBJ2-1; d_gene: TRBD2; CDR3nt: TGCGCCAGCAGCCGGACTAGCGGGGCACGCAGGGCGAACAATGAGCAGTTCTTC; CDR3aa: CASSRTSGARRANNEQFF
abundance: .; v_gene: TRBV19; j_gene: TRBJ1-4; d_gene: TRBD1; CDR3nt: TGTGCCAGTAGCTTCGACAGGGGGTCAACTAATGAAAAACTGTTTTTT; CDR3aa: CASSFDRGSTNEKLFF
abundance: .; v_gene: TRBV28; j_gene: TRBJ1-1; d_gene: .; CDR3nt: TGTGCCAGCGATTCGCGGGGAAGAGGCACTGAAGCTTTCTTT; CDR3aa: CASDSRGRGTEAFF
abundance: .; v_gene: TRBV11-2; j_gene: TRBJ1-4; d_gene: .; CDR3nt: TGTGCCAGCAGCCCCGAGGTTGCAACTAATGAAAAACTGTTTTTT; CDR3aa: CASSPEVATNEKLFF
abundance: .; v_gene: TRBV9; j_gene: TRBJ2-7; d_gene: TRBD1; CDR3nt: TGTGCCAGCAGCCCACAGGGGGCGCGAGTCTACGAGCAGTACTTC; CDR3aa: CASSPQGARVYEQYF
abundance: .; v_gene: TRBV27; j_gene: TRBJ2-5; d_gene: .; CDR3nt: TGTGCCAGCAGGCAAACTGCCCCCCGTCGGGAGACCCAGTACTTC; CDR3aa: CASRQTAPRRETQYF
abundance: once; v_gene: TRBV29-1; j_gene: TRBJ1-4; d_gene: .; CDR3nt: TGCAGCGCGGGGACATCGAATGAAAAACTGTTTTTT; CDR3aa: CSAGTSNEKLFF
abundance: once; v_gene: TRBV4-1; j_gene: TRBJ2-3; d_gene: TRBD2; CDR3nt: TGCGCCAGCAGCCGTGGACTAGGACCCCGCACAGATACGCAGTATTTT; CDR3aa: CASSRGLGPRTDTQYF
abundance: .; v_gene: TRBV9; j_gene: TRBJ1-3; d_gene: .; CDR3nt: TGTGCCAGCAGCGACGCAGGGACTGATGGAAACACCATATATTTT; CDR3aa: CASSDAGTDGNTIYF
abundance: .; v_gene: TRBV11-2; j_gene: TRBJ1-3; d_gene: TRBD1; CDR3nt: TGTGCCAGCAGCTTATTGACAGGGTTCTCTGGAAACACCATATATTTT; CDR3aa: CASSLLTGFSGNTIYF